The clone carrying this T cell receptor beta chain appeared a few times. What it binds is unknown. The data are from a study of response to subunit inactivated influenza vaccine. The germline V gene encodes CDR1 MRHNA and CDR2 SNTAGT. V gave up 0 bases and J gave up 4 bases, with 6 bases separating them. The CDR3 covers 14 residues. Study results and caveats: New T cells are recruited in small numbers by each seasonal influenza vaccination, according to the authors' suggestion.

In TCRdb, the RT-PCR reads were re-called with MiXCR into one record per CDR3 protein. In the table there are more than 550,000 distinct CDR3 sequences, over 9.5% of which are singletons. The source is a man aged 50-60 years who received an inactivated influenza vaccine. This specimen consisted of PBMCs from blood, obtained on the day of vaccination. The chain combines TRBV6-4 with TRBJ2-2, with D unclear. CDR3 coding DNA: TGTGCCAGCAGTGACTCGTGGGGCACCGGGGAGCTGTTTTTT. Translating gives CASSDSWGTGELFF.